What follows is one TCR beta chain and its context. Its specificity is unknown. TCRdb re-derived calls from the 5' RACE reads in MiXCR, one entry per CDR3 protein. The top ten clones hold over 25% of a sample with approximately 100,000 distinct CDR3 sequences, about 15% of them seen once. This entry belongs to a study of T-cell memory formation after mild COVID-19. General study points: The pre-infection memory compartment contained some responding clones, suggesting cross-reactive memory joined. Contracting CD8+ clones were enriched in EMRA, CD4+ mainly in CM and EM.

Sequenced sample: PBMCs or a T cell subset sorted from them (not recorded which). The origin of this receptor is an adult woman who had mild COVID-19 (a few samples of this study predate the infection). Cell type and time point are not known.

CDR3 amino acids: CASSPPVVQSPTEAFF. The CDR3 DNA follows: TGTGCCAGCTCACCACCCGTAGTACAGAGCCCAACTGAAGCTTTCTTT. The chain joins TRBV18 to TRBJ1-1; D unclear. Trimming took 0 bases from V and 5 from J, leaving 16 bases between them. The CDR3 consists of 16 residues. Germline lookup yields CDR1 KGHSH and CDR2 LQKENI. Full variable domain (remainder filled in from reference TRBV18 and TRBJ1-1): NAGVMQNPRHLVRRRGQEARLRCSPMKGHSHVYWYRQLPEEGLKFMVYLQKENIIDESGMPKERFSAEFPKEGPSILRIQQVVRGDSAAYFCASSPPVVQSPTEAFFGQGTRLTVV.